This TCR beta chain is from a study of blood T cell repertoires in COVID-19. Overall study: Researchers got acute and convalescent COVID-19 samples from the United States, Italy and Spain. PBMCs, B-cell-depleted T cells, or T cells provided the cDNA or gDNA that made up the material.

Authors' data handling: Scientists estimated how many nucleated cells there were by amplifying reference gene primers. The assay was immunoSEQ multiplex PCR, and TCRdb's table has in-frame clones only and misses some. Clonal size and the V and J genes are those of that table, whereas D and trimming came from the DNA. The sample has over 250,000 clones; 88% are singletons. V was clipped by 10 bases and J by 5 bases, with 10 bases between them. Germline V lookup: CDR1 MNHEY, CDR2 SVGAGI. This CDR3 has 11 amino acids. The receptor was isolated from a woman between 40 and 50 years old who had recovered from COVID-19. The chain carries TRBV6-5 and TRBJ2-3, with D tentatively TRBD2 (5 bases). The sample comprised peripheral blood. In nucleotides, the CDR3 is TGTGCCACCGCCCGGGGAGATACGCAGTATTTT. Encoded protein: CATARGDTQYF.